These 30 T cell receptor beta chains were sequenced from one sample in a study of blood T cell repertoires in COVID-19. The protocol was immunoSEQ multiplex PCR, while the TCRdb copy is restricted to in-frame clones and leaves out a portion. The sample gives fewer than 200,000 clones, 76% of which show up once; roughly 9.4% is in the top ten. The material sequenced was peripheral blood. The receptors here all came from a woman aged 50 to 65 with active or convalescent COVID-19.

This clone has only a few counts. The chain uses TRBV4-3 and TRBJ2-1; a weak D match, TRBD2 (7 bases). The V gene lost 0 bases and the J gene lost 3 bases, with 15 bases spanning the gap. Germline V gives CDR1 LGHNA, CDR2 YSLEER. The CDR3 is 17 amino acids. The CDR3 loop is CASSQEFGGGLYNEQFF. The CDR3 nucleotides read TGCGCCAGCAGCCAAGAGTTCGGCGGGGGCCTCTACAATGAGCAGTTCTTC.

This clone has more than one count but fewer than ten. The chain is built from TRBV5-1 and TRBJ1-1, with TRBD1 as a possible D gene (5 bases). Deletions cut 5 bases from V and 6 bases from J, with 17 bases between. Germline CDR1 is SGHRS and CDR2 is YFSETQ. CDR3 length equals 14 residues. The CDR3 nucleotides read TGCGCCAGCAGTAGGGAGGGGATGGGGGCTGAAGCTTTCTTT. It specifies CASSREGMGAEAFF. Variable domain in full (rest from reference TRBV5-1 and TRBJ1-1): KAGVTQTPRYLIKTRGQQVTLSCSPISGHRSVSWYQQTPGQGLQFLFEYFSETQRNKGNFPGRFSGRQFSNSRSEMNVSTLELGDSALYLCASSREGMGAEAFFGQGTRLTVV.

The chain has TRBV6-2 or TRBV6-3 and TRBJ2-3; 8 positions agree with TRBD2. The CDR3 is made up of 15 amino acids. From germline, CDR1 is MNHEY and CDR2 SVGEGT. Trimming cost V 2 bases and J 6 bases; bases outside gene matches: 7. The CDR3 coding sequence is TGTGCCAGCAGTTACGGGGCTAGCGGGTTCGATACGCAGTATTTT. Translated, it gives CASSYGASGFDTQYF.

For this clone: This sample includes further DNA sequences coding for the same CDR3. This chain uses TRBV15 with TRBJ1-2; tentative D call: TRBD1 (5 bases). This CDR3 has 15 amino acids. Trimming stripped 1 base from V and 4 bases from J, with 13 bases between. Germline V gene sequence: CDR1 LNHNV, CDR2 YYDKDF (reference sequence). The CDR3 here is CATSRGGDESYGYTF. The CDR3 nucleotides are TGTGCCACCAGCAGAGGCGGGGACGAGAGCTATGGCTACACCTTC.

This clone was recorded many times. The chain combines TRBV24-1 with TRBJ1-5; 8 bases align to TRBD1. J gave up 0 bases and V 1 base, and 7 bases lay outside the gene matches. The CDR3 covers 18 residues. The germline V gene encodes CDR1 KGHDR and CDR2 SFDVKD. DNA for the CDR3: TGTGCCACCAGTGATTTCTCGGACAGGGCTTATAGCAATCAGCCCCAGCATTTT. It yields the protein CATSDFSDRAYSNQPQHF.

The chain is built from TRBV28 and TRBJ1-1; D possibly corresponds to TRBD1 (6 bases). The CDR3 runs 13 residues. CDR1 is MDHEN and CDR2 is SYDVKM in the germline V gene. V was clipped by 8 bases and J by 4 bases, with 14 bases between them. CDR3: CASRLRGVTEAFF. CDR3 bases: TGTGCCAGCCGTCTCAGGGGAGTCACTGAAGCTTTCTTT.

The chain is built from TRBV5-6 and TRBJ2-7, with 11 bases matching TRBD1. The CDR3 consists of 15 residues. After removal of 4 bases from V and 3 bases from J, the junction contained 6 bases not matched to a gene. Looked up from germline, CDR1 is SGHDT and CDR2 is YYEEEE. CDR3 loop: CASSKPGQGVYEQYF. The CDR3 DNA is TGTGCCAGCAGCAAGCCGGGACAGGGGGTCTACGAGCAGTACTTC. The whole variable domain, filled in from reference TRBV5-6 and TRBJ2-7, reads DAGVTQSPTHLIKTRGQQVTLRCSPKSGHDTVSWYQQALGQGPQFIFQYYEEEERQRGNFPDRFSGHQFPNYSSELNVNALLLGDSALYLCASSKPGQGVYEQYFGPGTRLTVT.

The chain is built from TRBV5-1 and TRBJ1-2, with TRBD1 identical over 7 bases. Germline CDR1 is SGHRS and CDR2 is YFSETQ. This CDR3 is built from 13 residues. V lost 5 bases to trimming and J lost 3 bases; unmatched junction nucleotides: 4. For the CDR3, the DNA is TGCGCCAGCAGTCGGGACAGCGACTATGGCTACACCTTC. This codes for CASSRDSDYGYTF.

CDR3 in amino acids: CASSRDRSYTEAFF. CDR3 sequence (DNA): TGTGCCAGTAGCCGAGACAGGAGTTACACTGAAGCTTTCTTT. The J gene is TRBJ1-1, the V gene TRBV19; maybe TRBD1 (6 bases). The CDR3 runs to 14 residues. Deletions cut 6 bases from V and 3 bases from J, with 14 bases between. Germline V CDR1 and CDR2: LNHDA, SQIVND (reference sequence).

The rearrangement joins TRBV10-3 to TRBJ1-1; D possibly corresponds to TRBD1 (6 bases). V was shortened by 4 bases and J by 2 bases, with 11 bases between the two germline ends. CDR1 ENHRY and CDR2 SYGVKD come from the germline V gene. The CDR3 sequence is 14 residues long. CDR3 coding DNA: TGTGCCATCAGTGCCCAGGGGACAAACACTGAAGCTTTCTTT. It encodes CAISAQGTNTEAFF.

The V gene is TRBV19, the J gene TRBJ2-7; D is perhaps TRBD1 (5 bases). CDR3 length equals 13 residues. The germline V gene has CDR1 LNHDA and CDR2 SQIVND (reference sequence). V lost 4 bases and J 4 bases, leaving 11 bases between the germline ends. This CDR3 reads CASSTTTEYEQYF. The CDR3, as DNA: TGTGCCAGTAGTACAACGACAGAGTACGAGCAGTACTTC.

The V and J genes are TRBV6-5 and TRBJ1-3, with D unresolved. Germline V gene data show CDR1 as MNHEY and CDR2 as SVGAGI. This CDR3 comprises 13 residues. V was trimmed by 10 bases and J by 3 bases, leaving 13 bases between them. DNA of the CDR3: TGTGCCACCAGGCTATCGGGTGGAAACACCATATATTTT. This sequence encodes CATRLSGGNTIYF.

The rearrangement joins TRBV11-2 to TRBJ1-1, with D perhaps matching TRBD1 (6 bases). Germline lookup yields CDR1 SGHAT and CDR2 FQNNGV. With 3 bases removed from V and 5 bases from J, the gap between germline ends came to 10 bases. This CDR3 is 13 amino acids long. The CDR3 reads CASSFQGQTEAFF. CDR3 bases: TGTGCCAGCAGCTTCCAAGGACAGACTGAAGCTTTCTTT.

This clone occurred a few times. This chain links TRBV24-1 with TRBJ1-5, with a possible D match to TRBD1 (5 bases). V lost 4 bases, J lost 6 bases, and 12 bases lay in between. The CDR3 has 14 amino acids. CDR1 is KGHDR, CDR2 SFDVKD, per germline. The CDR3 spells CATSEPGYGQPQHF. CDR3 sequence (DNA): TGTGCCACCAGTGAACCAGGGTACGGTCAGCCCCAGCATTTT.

The rearrangement joins TRBV19 to TRBJ1-2; no firm D call. Germline lookup yields CDR1 LNHDA and CDR2 SQIVND (reference sequence). Trimming left V 5 bases short and J 10 bases short, with 20 bases between. This CDR3 has 14 amino acids. CDR3 protein: CASSSPDPRGDYTF. The CDR3 nucleotides read TGTGCCAGTAGTTCCCCTGATCCCCGCGGGGACTACACCTTC.

This rearrangement joins TRBV3-1 (or the pseudogene TRBV3-2) to TRBJ2-1; TRBD2 aligns across 15 bases. CDR3 length: 15 amino acids. Trimming cost V 4 bases and J 8 bases; bases outside gene matches: 3. Germline CDR1 is LGHDT and CDR2 is YNNKEL (reference sequence). The CDR3 DNA sequence: TGTGCCAGCAGCCTGGGACTAGCGGGGGGCGATGAGCAGTTCTTC. It encodes CASSLGLAGGDEQFF.

The chain uses TRBV25-1 and TRBJ2-1, with 10 bases identical to TRBD2. Germline trimming cut 5 bases from V and 8 bases from J; bases unmatched to any gene: 6. CDR1 is MGHDK and CDR2 is SYGVNS in the germline V gene. There are 14 residues in the CDR3. The CDR3 DNA is TGTGCCAGCAGTTTGCAGCGGGAGGGCTATGAGCAGTTCTTC. Its protein is CASSLQREGYEQFF.

The rearrangement links TRBV5-1 to TRBJ1-1; D is ambiguous. Germline lookup yields CDR1 SGHRS and CDR2 YFSETQ. CDR3 size: 13 residues. Trimming cost V 7 bases and J 1 base, with 11 bases left between them. CDR3 sequence (DNA): TGCGCCAGCGGTCAGCGGGGGAACACTGAAGCTTTCTTT. It is translated as CASGQRGNTEAFF.

The genes are TRBV28 and TRBJ1-1; TRBD1 might be the D (5 bases). Trimming took 5 bases from V and 6 from J, leaving 16 bases between them. Looked up from germline, CDR1 is MDHEN and CDR2 is SYDVKM. The CDR3 is 14 amino acids. CDR3 sequence: CASSRGGFKSEAFF. The CDR3 coding sequence is TGTGCCAGCAGTCGCGGGGGTTTTAAATCTGAAGCTTTCTTT.

This clone has a single count. V is TRBV4-3 and J is TRBJ1-2; no reliable D call. The CDR3 spans 15 residues. The germline gives CDR1 LGHNA, CDR2 YSLEER. The V end lost 0 bases, the J end lost 4 bases, and 12 bases lay between the germline ends. The CDR3 DNA follows: TGCGCCAGCAGCCAAGATAACCAAGCAACCTATGGCTACACCTTC. Encoded protein: CASSQDNQATYGYTF.

This chain joins TRBV28 and TRBJ1-2, with a possible D match to TRBD1 (5 bases). Germline CDR1 and CDR2: MDHEN and SYDVKM. CDR3 size: 13 residues. The V end lost 5 bases, the J end lost 8 bases, and 15 bases lay between the germline ends. CDR3 nucleotide sequence: TGTGCCAGCAGTACCAATTCCGGGGGGGGCTACACCTTC. Protein sequence: CASSTNSGGGYTF.

This clone was picked up one time. The gene calls are TRBV20-1 and TRBJ2-7; no firm D call. Germline V lookup: CDR1 DFQATT, CDR2 SNEGSKA (reference sequence). V was trimmed by 4 bases and J by 2 bases, leaving 6 bases between them. The CDR3 is made up of 11 amino acids. In DNA, the CDR3 is TGCAGTGCTATAGTCACCTACGAGCAGTACTTC. Protein: CSAIVTYEQYF.

V gene TRBV9 combines with J gene TRBJ2-1; 10 nucleotides align to TRBD2. CDR1 is SGDLS and CDR2 is YYNGEE in the germline V gene. This CDR3 has 15 residues. The trim removed 0 bases at V and 7 bases at J, leaving 4 bases unmatched. The CDR3 nucleotides read TGTGCCAGCAGCGTAGGAAGCGGGAGGGGAAATGAGCAGTTCTTC. This gives the protein CASSVGSGRGNEQFF.

The J gene is TRBJ1-6, the V gene TRBV4-3, with D possibly matching TRBD1 (6 bases). The CDR3 sequence is 15 residues long. Deletions cut 3 bases from V and 7 bases from J, with 13 bases between. Germline CDR1 is LGHNA and CDR2 is YSLEER. As DNA, the CDR3 is TGCGCCAGCAGCCAGACTACAGGGAGCAATTCACCCCTCCACTTT. As protein: CASSQTTGSNSPLHF.

This sequence joins TRBV5-6 and TRBJ1-3; tentatively, D is TRBD1 (6 bases). CDR1 is SGHDT, CDR2 YYEEEE, per germline. The CDR3 is 15 amino acids. V was trimmed by 5 bases and J by 3 bases, leaving 15 bases between them. DNA for the CDR3: TGTGCCAGCAGTTCGTTTGGACAGAGTGGAAACACCATATATTTT. Amino acid sequence: CASSSFGQSGNTIYF.

V is TRBV5-5 and J is TRBJ1-1; 8 nucleotides agree with TRBD1. V lost 4 bases and J lost 7; bases outside the gene matches: 15. This CDR3 has 16 residues. The germline CDR1 and CDR2 sequences are SGHKS and YYEKEE (reference sequence). The CDR3 is CASSRVPDREVDEAFF. Written as DNA, the CDR3 is TGTGCCAGCAGCCGCGTTCCGGACAGGGAAGTCGATGAAGCTTTCTTT.

The chain couples TRBV30 to TRBJ1-3; the D is unclear. V was clipped by 0 bases and J by 0 bases, with 9 bases between them. This CDR3 is 15 amino acids long. In germline, CDR1 is GTSNPN, CDR2 SVGIG (reference sequence). The CDR3 reads CAWSVDWSSGNTIYF. The CDR3 DNA reads as TGTGCCTGGAGTGTAGACTGGAGCTCTGGAAACACCATATATTTT. The full variable domain, rest sourced from reference TRBV30 and TRBJ1-3, is SQTIHQWPATLVQPVGSPLSLECTVEGTSNPNLYWYRQAAGRGLQLLFYSVGIGQISSEVPQNLSASRPQDRQFILSSKKLLLSDSGFYLCAWSVDWSSGNTIYFGEGSWLTVV.

This clone turned up a few times. The gene calls are TRBV29-1 and TRBJ1-1; 7 positions agree with TRBD1. The CDR3 consists of 11 residues. The junction had 5 bases not matched to a gene; V was cut back by 6 bases and J by 7 bases. Germline V gives CDR1 SQVTM, CDR2 ANQGSEA. The CDR3 coding sequence is TGCAGCGTGGACAGGTCGAGTGAAGCTTTCTTT. As protein: CSVDRSSEAFF.

The CDR3 DNA sequence: TGTGCCAGCAGCTTCCGGGGCAGGGGGACAGGGGATGTCGAGCAGTACTTC. Protein sequence: CASSFRGRGTGDVEQYF. V gene TRBV5-6 combines with J gene TRBJ2-7; 10 bases match TRBD1. The germline V gene encodes CDR1 SGHDT and CDR2 YYEEEE. V lost 2 bases and J lost 6; bases outside the gene matches: 14. The CDR3 loop spans 17 amino acids.

This CDR3 is CASSRNIRDTQYF. The CDR3 DNA reads as TGTGCCAGCAGCCGGAATATCAGGGATACGCAGTATTTT. The chain couples TRBV11-2 to TRBJ2-3; D unresolved. The germline V gene encodes CDR1 SGHAT and CDR2 FQNNGV. This CDR3 region has 13 residues. V shed 5 bases and J shed 6 bases, with 12 bases lying between them.